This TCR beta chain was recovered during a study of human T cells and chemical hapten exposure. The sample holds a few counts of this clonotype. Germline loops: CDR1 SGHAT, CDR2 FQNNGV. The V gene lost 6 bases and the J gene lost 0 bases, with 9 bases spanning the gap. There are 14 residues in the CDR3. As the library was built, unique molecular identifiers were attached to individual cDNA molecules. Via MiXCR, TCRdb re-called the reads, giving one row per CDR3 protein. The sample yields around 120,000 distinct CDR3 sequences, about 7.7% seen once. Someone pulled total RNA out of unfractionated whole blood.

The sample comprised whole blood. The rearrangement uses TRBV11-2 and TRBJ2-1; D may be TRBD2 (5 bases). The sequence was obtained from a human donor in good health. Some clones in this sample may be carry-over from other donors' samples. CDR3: CASSVASSYNEQFF. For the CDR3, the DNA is TGTGCCAGCAGTGTAGCGTCCTCCTACAATGAGCAGTTCTTC.